These 22 T cell receptor beta chains share one sample of origin, sequenced in a study of T cell responses to AZD1222 COVID-19 vaccine. TCRdb's copy holds only in-frame clones and misses some; the assay was immunoSEQ multiplex PCR. The repertoire holds about 120,000 clones, around nine tenths seen once, with about 4.5% in the top ten. The specimen was peripheral blood, collected on day 0 of AZD1222 vaccination. The receptors come from an adult in good health.

This clone was observed a handful of times. The chain carries TRBV7-9 and TRBJ1-4; 7 nucleotides align to TRBD1. The germline gives CDR1 SEHNR, CDR2 FQNEAQ (reference sequence). Trimming removed 5 bases from V and 5 bases from J; junction bases left unmatched: 8. The CDR3 sequence is 15 residues long. DNA for the CDR3: TGTGCCAGCAGCCCAGGGGACAGTCAAAATGAAAAACTGTTTTTT. Translation gives CASSPGDSQNEKLFF.

The chain carries TRBV12-5 and TRBJ2-2; 7 bases agree with TRBD1. Germline V lookup: CDR1 LGHNT, CDR2 FRNRAP. V was clipped by 1 base and J by 3 bases; unmatched bases: 2. The CDR3 is made up of 15 amino acids. DNA of the CDR3: TGTGCTAGTGGTTTGGGACAGGGAGACACCGGGGAGCTGTTTTTT. Encoded protein: CASGLGQGDTGELFF.

The chain is built from TRBV5-1 and TRBJ2-5; 7 bases match TRBD1. This CDR3 region has 15 residues. CDR1 is SGHRS, CDR2 YFSETQ, per germline. After removal of 4 bases from V and 3 bases from J, the junction contained 9 bases not matched to a gene. CDR3 sequence reads: CASSLMTGFEETQYF. The DNA for the CDR3 is TGCGCCAGCAGCCTGATGACAGGGTTTGAAGAGACCCAGTACTTC.

J is TRBJ2-1 and V is TRBV30, with TRBD2 matching 10 bases. V dropped 1 base and J dropped 6; count of bases not matched to a gene: 6. Germline V gene sequence: CDR1 GTSNPN, CDR2 SVGIG (reference sequence). This CDR3 is 15 amino acids long. The CDR3 DNA is TGTGCCTGGAGTGCCGGGACTAGCGTTATCAATGAGCAGTTCTTC. Amino acid sequence: CAWSAGTSVINEQFF.

The rearrangement links TRBV5-6 to TRBJ1-1, with TRBD1 identical over 7 bases. Germline CDR1 SGHDT, CDR2 YYEEEE. Trimming removed 3 bases from V and 1 base from J; junction bases left unmatched: 6. CDR3 length: 15 residues. Here the CDR3 reads CASSSPWDRNTEAFF. For the CDR3, the DNA is TGTGCCAGCAGCTCCCCCTGGGACAGGAACACTGAAGCTTTCTTT.

The V call is TRBV7-2, the J call TRBJ1-1; D not resolved. This CDR3 spans 12 amino acids. Germline values: CDR1 SGHTA, CDR2 FQGNSA. The V gene lost 8 bases and the J gene lost 1 base, with 8 bases spanning the gap. As DNA, the CDR3 is TGTGCCAGCGGAGGACGGAACACTGAAGCTTTCTTT. Residues: CASGGRNTEAFF.

Regarding this clone: The sample carries other DNA sequences with the same CDR3. The chain uses TRBV6-5 and TRBJ2-1; 10 bases agree with TRBD2. The CDR3 contains 15 residues. Per germline, CDR1 MNHEY and CDR2 SVGAGI. Losses at the gene ends were 0 bases for V and 6 bases for J; bases not matched to a gene: 2. CDR3: CASSYSLAGANEQFF. In DNA, the CDR3 is TGTGCCAGCAGTTACTCTCTAGCGGGAGCCAATGAGCAGTTCTTC.

V usage is TRBV15 and J usage is TRBJ2-7; TRBD1 matches 7 bases. CDR1 and CDR2 (germline): LNHNV, YYDKDF (reference sequence). CDR3 length: 16 amino acids. Losses at the gene ends were 2 bases for V and 1 base for J; bases not matched to a gene: 8. The CDR3 reads CATSRSTGAGSYEQYF. CDR3 in DNA: TGTGCCACCAGCAGATCCACAGGGGCTGGGTCCTACGAGCAGTACTTC.

The rearrangement links TRBV12-3 or TRBV12-4 to TRBJ2-1; D may correspond to TRBD1 or TRBD2 (6 bases each). CDR3 length: 11 residues. The CDR3 DNA sequence: TGTGTTCCCGGGGGCCACAATGAGCAGTTCTTC. This codes for CVPGGHNEQFF.

The sample holds a few counts of this clone. The CDR3, as DNA: TGTGCCACCAGCAAGAAGCGGGGGGCCTACGAGCAGTACTTC. The encoded protein is CATSKKRGAYEQYF. The chain has TRBV15 and TRBJ2-7, with 9 nucleotides matching TRBD2. This CDR3 contains 14 residues. Germline CDR1 reads LNHNV; CDR2 reads YYDKDF (reference sequence). V trimming: 4 bases; J trimming: 2 bases; junction bases outside the gene matches: 3.

The chain links TRBV28 to TRBJ2-7; 7 bases agree with TRBD2. The germline CDR1 and CDR2 sequences are MDHEN and SYDVKM. The CDR3 extends over 16 amino acids. V trimming: 2 bases; J trimming: 3 bases; junction bases outside the gene matches: 10. The CDR3 DNA is TGTGCCAGCAGTTTACCCCTCGACACGGGGGGCTACGAGCAGTACTTC. Encoded protein: CASSLPLDTGGYEQYF.

This clone has more than one count but fewer than ten. This chain links TRBV3-1 (or the pseudogene TRBV3-2) with TRBJ2-5; TRBD1 might be the D (7 bases). Per germline, CDR1 LGHDT and CDR2 YNNKEL (reference sequence). CDR3 length: 15 amino acids. The V end lost 4 bases, the J end lost 2 bases, and 14 bases lay between the germline ends. The CDR3 sequence: CASSRRGARQETQYF. CDR3 DNA sequence: TGTGCCAGCAGCCGCAGGGGGGCGAGACAAGAGACCCAGTACTTC.

The chain has TRBV30 and TRBJ2-1; the match to TRBD2 covers 7 bases. In germline, CDR1 is GTSNPN, CDR2 SVGIG (reference sequence). This CDR3 spans 16 amino acids. Trimming cost V 2 bases and J 0 bases; bases outside gene matches: 7. The CDR3, as DNA: TGTGCCTGGAGTTTTTTACTAGCGCTCTCCTACAATGAGCAGTTCTTC. Translation gives CAWSFLLALSYNEQFF.

This clone was observed once. The V and J genes are TRBV3-1 (or the pseudogene TRBV3-2) and TRBJ2-1; a possible D gene is TRBD2 (6 bases). CDR3 length equals 16 residues. The V end lost 0 bases, the J end lost 0 bases, and 9 bases lay between the germline ends. From germline, CDR1 is LGHDT and CDR2 YNNKEL (reference sequence). CDR3 sequence reads: CASSQEAGYSYNEQFF. The CDR3 DNA follows: TGTGCCAGCAGCCAAGAGGCGGGGTACTCCTACAATGAGCAGTTCTTC.

V and J are TRBV4-1 and TRBJ2-3; TRBD2 matches 10 bases. This CDR3 comprises 18 residues. V shed 2 bases and J 1 base; nucleotides not matched to a gene: 9. Germline CDR1 and CDR2: MGHRA and YSYEKL. The CDR3 DNA is TGCGCCAGCAGCCAAACCATAGCGGGGGGCCGACGCACAGATACGCAGTATTTT. Its protein product is CASSQTIAGGRRTDTQYF.

The chain combines TRBV12-3 or TRBV12-4 with TRBJ1-1; 9 bases are shared with TRBD1. This CDR3 comprises 13 residues. With 3 bases clipped from V and 11 bases from J, the junction kept 7 bases outside the gene matches. The CDR3 DNA follows: TGTGCCAGCAGTTTCGGACAGGGGAGGTACGCTTTCTTT. This gives the protein CASSFGQGRYAFF.

The chain carries TRBV30 and TRBJ1-2; tentatively, D is TRBD1 (6 bases). Germline V lookup: CDR1 GTSNPN, CDR2 SVGIG (reference sequence). The CDR3 runs 12 residues. Trimming stripped 2 bases from V and 4 bases from J, with 8 bases between. The CDR3 reads CAWSPGAYGYTF. CDR3 coding DNA: TGTGCCTGGAGTCCAGGGGCCTATGGCTACACCTTC.

This clone was detected a few times. The V call is TRBV6-4, the J call TRBJ2-3; D not resolved. This CDR3 has 15 residues. Trimming took off 2 bases at V and 0 bases at J, with 9 bases between the two ends. Germline-derived CDR1 and CDR2 are MRHNA and SNTAGT. DNA for the CDR3: TGTGCCAGCAGTGACGGGGTGGGGAGCACAGATACGCAGTATTTT. Translating gives CASSDGVGSTDTQYF.

The chain couples TRBV6-5 to TRBJ1-5; a weak D match, TRBD1 (6 bases). Deletions cut 5 bases from V and 5 bases from J, with 13 bases between. The CDR3 length is 14 residues. Per the germline V gene, CDR1 is MNHEY and CDR2 is SVGAGI. CDR3 loop: CASSTQGPDQPQHF. DNA for the CDR3: TGTGCCAGCAGTACACAGGGTCCGGATCAGCCCCAGCATTTT.

The rearrangement joins TRBV5-4 to TRBJ2-7; the D gene is possibly TRBD1 (6 bases). CDR3 length: 14 amino acids. With 4 bases removed from V and 5 bases from J, the gap between germline ends came to 16 bases. The germline gives CDR1 SGHNT, CDR2 YYREEE (reference sequence). CDR3 in DNA: TGTGCCAGCAGCCCCCATATTGGGGGCCACGAGCAGTACTTC. Amino acid sequence: CASSPHIGGHEQYF.

This sequence joins TRBV27 and TRBJ2-6; D is perhaps TRBD1 or TRBD2 (7 bases each). Deletions cut 5 bases from V and 2 bases from J, with 19 bases between. The CDR3 covers 18 residues. Germline loops: CDR1 MNHEY, CDR2 SMNVEV (reference sequence). CDR3 nucleotides: TGTGCCAGCAGTCTTTCGGGGGAGGGGGCGCCTGGGGCCAACGTCCTGACTTTC. This sequence encodes CASSLSGEGAPGANVLTF.

The chain carries TRBV24-1 and TRBJ2-4, with TRBD2 matching 7 bases. This CDR3 contains 13 residues. Looked up from germline, CDR1 is KGHDR and CDR2 is SFDVKD. The trim removed 4 bases at V and 5 bases at J, leaving 1 base unmatched. In nucleotides, the CDR3 is TGTGCCACCAGTGAGGCGGGGGAAAACATTCAGTACTTC. The encoded protein is CATSEAGENIQYF.